This TCR beta chain was identified during a study of T-cell reconstitution after alpha-beta-depleted transplantation in children (TCRdb year 2016). For the study in its entirety: The study quantitatively tracked T-cell immune reconstitution after TCRalphabeta/CD19-depleted allogeneic hematopoietic cell transplantation in children using TCR repertoire profiling.

Library preparation used PCR. Sequencing was performed on an Illumina HiSeq 2500. Molecular barcoding was employed in the preparation of TCR libraries, with unique molecular identifiers being used to normalize TCRbeta repertoire quantification. The raw public reads went through TCRdb reprocessing: fastp at Q25, MiXCR clone calling, in-frame beta chains kept. Each record represents a unique CDR3 protein, reported with the most common genes and DNA among its rows. A total of about 400,000 distinct CDR3 sequences appear in this sample, over 20% of them only once. The ten largest account for 3% to 4% of the sample. This clonotype was found many times. Its antigen remains undetermined. Per-base qualities were not stored, and no clone one base away is much larger. From the cysteine through the phenylalanine, the CDR3 covers 13 amino acids. Of the read, only the CDR3 DNA is kept; its 39 bases are in frame from base 1. V is shortened by 7 bases, J by 1 base, and the region joining them spans 12 bases. The CDR1 and CDR2 encoded by the germline V gene are SQVTM and ANQGSEA.

This specimen consisted of PBMCs from the stem cell graft donor, obtained from the stem cell graft. Here the chain combines TRBV29-1 and TRBJ2-3, with no confidently assigned D gene. The clonotype comes from a human donor who donated a stem cell graft to a child with acute myeloid leukemia. The nucleotides read TGCAGCGCAGAAAGCCTAGGCACAGATACGCAGTATTTT. It specifies CSAESLGTDTQYF.